What follows are 19 T cell receptor beta chains derived from one specimen sequenced in a study of blood T cell repertoires in COVID-19. Repertoires were generated with immunoSEQ multiplex PCR, while TCRdb's copy carries only in-frame clones and drops some. Here the sample spans tens of thousands of clones, just under 85% being singletons. Input material: peripheral blood. Every receptor here comes from a man aged 70-80 years with acute or convalescent COVID-19.

The rearrangement uses TRBV18 and TRBJ1-1; the D is unclear. With 6 bases removed from V and 1 base from J, the gap between germline ends came to 6 bases. This CDR3 contains 12 residues. Germline assignment: CDR1 KGHSH and CDR2 LQKENI. The CDR3 region has the DNA TGTGCCAGCTCCGGCGGGAACACTGAAGCTTTCTTT. It yields the protein CASSGGNTEAFF.

The chain links TRBV29-1 to TRBJ2-3, with TRBD1 matching 7 bases. V trimming: 4 bases; J trimming: 3 bases; junction bases outside the gene matches: 7. The germline V gene has CDR1 SQVTM and CDR2 ANQGSEA. The CDR3 covers 14 residues. The CDR3 DNA reads as TGCAGCGTTGGAGACAGGGCGAGAACAGATACGCAGTATTTT. Amino acid sequence: CSVGDRARTDTQYF.

The chain couples TRBV24-1 to TRBJ2-1; 10 nucleotides line up with TRBD1. The germline CDR1 and CDR2 sequences are KGHDR and SFDVKD. V lost 10 bases, J lost 7 bases, and 6 bases stayed unmatched. This CDR3 has 13 residues. In DNA form, the CDR3 reads TGTGCCACGGGGACAGGGGCGCGGAATGAGCAGTTCTTC. This gives the protein CATGTGARNEQFF.

In this sample, this clone turned up once. The chain has TRBV18 and TRBJ1-2; D unclear. Germline values: CDR1 KGHSH, CDR2 LQKENI. There are 13 residues in the CDR3. V shed 5 bases and J shed 2 bases, with 9 bases lying between them. In nucleotides, the CDR3 is TGTGCCAGCTCAAGCGGAGGGAACTATGGCTACACCTTC. Residues: CASSSGGNYGYTF.

This chain links TRBV12-5 with TRBJ1-2, with D possibly matching TRBD1 (5 bases). The CDR3 has 12 residues. Germline V gives CDR1 LGHNT, CDR2 FRNRAP. Trimming cost V 6 bases and J 5 bases, with 10 bases left between them. CDR3 amino acids: CASGPGTYGYTF. The CDR3 DNA reads as TGTGCTAGTGGCCCCGGGACTTATGGCTACACCTTC.

A single count supports this clone. The gene calls are TRBV9 and TRBJ2-5; 11 bases are a match to TRBD2. J was trimmed by 2 bases and V by 4 bases; bases with no gene match: 7. Germline assignment: CDR1 SGDLS and CDR2 YYNGEE. This CDR3 is 16 amino acids long. CDR3 protein: CASSLVAGGKQETQYF. CDR3 coding DNA: TGTGCCAGCAGCCTTGTAGCGGGGGGGAAACAAGAGACCCAGTACTTC.

This clone was counted only a few times. This rearrangement joins TRBV7-2 to TRBJ1-1; D unclear. The V gene lost 0 bases and the J gene lost 4 bases, with 12 bases spanning the gap. This CDR3 comprises 15 residues. The V gene's germline CDR1 is SGHTA and CDR2 FQGNSA. CDR3 sequence (DNA): TGTGCCAGCAGCTTAGCGACGGTCGGGGTCACTGAAGCTTTCTTT. This sequence encodes CASSLATVGVTEAFF.

J is TRBJ2-7 and V is TRBV28, with D tentatively TRBD1 (6 bases). Germline loops: CDR1 MDHEN, CDR2 SYDVKM. This CDR3 contains 14 residues. Deletions cut 6 bases from V and 2 bases from J, with 14 bases between. The CDR3 protein is CASRPQGQPYEQYF. The CDR3 DNA reads TGTGCCAGCAGACCTCAGGGGCAGCCCTACGAGCAGTACTTC.

The chain combines TRBV19 with TRBJ2-3, with TRBD2 matching over 7 bases. J gave up 1 base and V 5 bases, and 9 bases lay outside the gene matches. In germline, CDR1 is LNHDA, CDR2 SQIVND (reference sequence). The CDR3 runs to 16 residues. The CDR3 is CASSAASGIGTDTQYF. CDR3 nucleotide sequence: TGTGCCAGTAGTGCAGCCAGCGGGATAGGCACAGATACGCAGTATTTT.

This chain connects TRBV11-1 to TRBJ1-2; D call uncertain. V was shortened by 5 bases and J by 3 bases, with 13 bases between the two germline ends. There are 14 residues in the CDR3. The germline gives CDR1 SGHAT, CDR2 FQDESV (reference sequence). The CDR3 DNA follows: TGTGCCAGCAGCCCCGAAGGCGGCTACTATGGCTACACCTTC. Translating gives CASSPEGGYYGYTF.

V and J are TRBV28 and TRBJ2-7; D gene unclear. V was shortened by 3 bases and J by 0 bases, with 15 bases between the two germline ends. This CDR3 region has 16 residues. From germline, CDR1 is MDHEN and CDR2 SYDVKM. CDR3 protein: CASSFLDNRNSYEQYF. CDR3 coding DNA: TGTGCCAGCAGTTTTCTTGACAACCGAAACTCCTACGAGCAGTACTTC.

CDR3 protein: CASSQGGGGAGTQYF. The CDR3 DNA reads TGTGCCAGCAGCCAAGGAGGCGGGGGGGCTGGGACCCAGTACTTC. The chain employs TRBV3-1 (or the pseudogene TRBV3-2) and TRBJ2-5; TRBD2 aligns across 9 bases. CDR3 length: 15 residues. The junction had 7 bases not matched to a gene; V was cut back by 1 base and J by 7 bases. Germline-derived CDR1 and CDR2 are LGHDT and YNNKEL (reference sequence).

The chain employs TRBV5-3 and TRBJ2-5; D is perhaps TRBD2 (5 bases). TRBV5-3 is assigned to the ORF class and has an uncertain function. Trimming shortened V by 0 bases and J by 3 bases, and 12 bases separated the two germline ends. This CDR3 is 15 amino acids long. CDR3 sequence reads: CARSLVSSSKETQYF. As DNA, the CDR3 is TGTGCCAGAAGCTTGGTATCTAGCTCAAAAGAGACCCAGTACTTC.

J is TRBJ1-5 and V is TRBV6-5; D perhaps matches TRBD1 (5 bases). CDR3 length equals 14 residues. Germline CDR1 is MNHEY and CDR2 is SVGAGI. Trimming took 8 bases from V and 2 from J, leaving 13 bases between them. CDR3 nucleotide sequence: TGTGCCAGCCGGGGACTTGGTGGCAATCAGCCCCAGCATTTT. Translated, it gives CASRGLGGNQPQHF.

The V and J genes are TRBV4-1 and TRBJ2-4; D gene uncertain. V shed 0 bases and J shed 6 bases, with 12 bases lying between them. Germline loops: CDR1 MGHRA, CDR2 YSYEKL. The CDR3 sequence is 15 residues long. The chain's CDR3 is CASSQDDARLNIQYF. CDR3 in DNA: TGCGCCAGCAGCCAAGATGATGCCAGATTAAACATTCAGTACTTC.

The chain joins TRBV4-3 to TRBJ2-5; 7 bases map to TRBD2. V shed 0 bases and J 3 bases; nucleotides not matched to a gene: 7. Germline V lookup: CDR1 LGHNA, CDR2 YSLEER. This CDR3 spans 16 amino acids. CDR3 region: CASSQDILAGEETQYF. The CDR3 DNA is TGCGCCAGCAGCCAAGATATCTTGGCGGGGGAAGAGACCCAGTACTTC.

The chain combines TRBV5-1 with TRBJ1-6, with D tentatively TRBD1 (6 bases). This CDR3 is built from 15 residues. Trimming shortened V by 0 bases and J by 6 bases, and 10 bases separated the two germline ends. Germline V lookup: CDR1 SGHRS, CDR2 YFSETQ. CDR3: CASSLDGGPNSPLHF. The CDR3 coding sequence is TGCGCCAGCAGCTTGGACGGGGGGCCTAATTCACCCCTCCACTTT. Drawing the rest from reference TRBV5-1 and TRBJ1-6, the complete variable domain is KAGVTQTPRYLIKTRGQQVTLSCSPISGHRSVSWYQQTPGQGLQFLFEYFSETQRNKGNFPGRFSGRQFSNSRSEMNVSTLELGDSALYLCASSLDGGPNSPLHFGNGTRLTVT.

The chain links TRBV29-1 to TRBJ2-5; 7 nucleotides match TRBD1. The germline V gene has CDR1 SQVTM and CDR2 ANQGSEA. The CDR3 contains 12 residues. V dropped 6 bases and J dropped 5; count of bases not matched to a gene: 6. CDR3 in amino acids: CSVGQARETQYF. CDR3 nucleotides: TGCAGCGTAGGACAGGCACGGGAGACCCAGTACTTC.

The chain employs TRBV1 and TRBJ2-5; TRBD2, the D gene given by the table, was not confirmed from the DNA. TRBV1 corresponds to a pseudogene. This CDR3 is built from 14 residues. The CDR3, as DNA: TGCACCAGCAGGGGCGGGAGAAGTAGGGAGACCCAGTACTTC. It is translated as CTSRGGRSRETQYF.